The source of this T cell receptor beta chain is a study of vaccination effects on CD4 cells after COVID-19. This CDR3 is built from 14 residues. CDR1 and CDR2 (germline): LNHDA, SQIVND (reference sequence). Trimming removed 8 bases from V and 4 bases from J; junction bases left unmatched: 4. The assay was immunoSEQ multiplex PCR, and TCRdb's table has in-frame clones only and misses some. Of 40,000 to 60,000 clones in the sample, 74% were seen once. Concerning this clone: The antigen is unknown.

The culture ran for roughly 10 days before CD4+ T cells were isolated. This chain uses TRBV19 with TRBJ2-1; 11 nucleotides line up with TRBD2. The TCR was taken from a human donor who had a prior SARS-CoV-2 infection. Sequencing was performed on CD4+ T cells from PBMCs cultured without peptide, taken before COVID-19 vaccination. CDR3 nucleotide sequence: TGTGCCAGTGCACGACTAGCGGGATACAATGAGCAGTTCTTC. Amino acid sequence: CASARLAGYNEQFF.